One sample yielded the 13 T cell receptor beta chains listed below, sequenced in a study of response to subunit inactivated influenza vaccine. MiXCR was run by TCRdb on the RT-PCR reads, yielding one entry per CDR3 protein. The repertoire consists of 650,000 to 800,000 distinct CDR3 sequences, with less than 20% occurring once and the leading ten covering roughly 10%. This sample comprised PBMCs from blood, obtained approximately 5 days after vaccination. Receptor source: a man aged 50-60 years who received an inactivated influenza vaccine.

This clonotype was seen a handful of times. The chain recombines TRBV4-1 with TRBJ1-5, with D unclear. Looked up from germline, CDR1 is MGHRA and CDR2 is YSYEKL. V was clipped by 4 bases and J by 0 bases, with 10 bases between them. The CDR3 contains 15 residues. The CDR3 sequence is CASSREEDSNQPQHF. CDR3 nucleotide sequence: TGCGCCAGCAGCCGCGAGGAGGATAGCAATCAGCCCCAGCATTTT.

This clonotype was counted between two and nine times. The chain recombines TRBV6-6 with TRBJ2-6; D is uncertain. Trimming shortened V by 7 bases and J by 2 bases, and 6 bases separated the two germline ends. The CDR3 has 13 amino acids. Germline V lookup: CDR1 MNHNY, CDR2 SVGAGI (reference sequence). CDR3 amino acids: CASTRPGANVLTF. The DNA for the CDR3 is TGTGCCAGCACCCGACCTGGGGCCAACGTCCTGACTTTC.

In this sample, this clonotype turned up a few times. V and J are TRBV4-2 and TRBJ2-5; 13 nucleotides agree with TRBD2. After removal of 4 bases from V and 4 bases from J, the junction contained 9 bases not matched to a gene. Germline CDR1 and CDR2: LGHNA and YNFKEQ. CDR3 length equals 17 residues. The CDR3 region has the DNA TGTGCCAGCAGCCTCGGGACTAGCGGGACTTCGGGAGAGACCCAGTACTTC. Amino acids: CASSLGTSGTSGETQYF.

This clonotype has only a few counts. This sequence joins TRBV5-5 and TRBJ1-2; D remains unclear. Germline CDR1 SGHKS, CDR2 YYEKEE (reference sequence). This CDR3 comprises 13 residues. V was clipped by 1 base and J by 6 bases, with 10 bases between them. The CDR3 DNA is TGTGCCAGCAGCTTGTTAGGCCGCGATGGCTACACCTTC. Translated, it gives CASSLLGRDGYTF.

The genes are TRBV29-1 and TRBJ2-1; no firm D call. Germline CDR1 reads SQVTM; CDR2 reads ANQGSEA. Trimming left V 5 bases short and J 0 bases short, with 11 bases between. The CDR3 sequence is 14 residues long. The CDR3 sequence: CSVNFRSSYNEQFF. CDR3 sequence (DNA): TGCAGCGTTAATTTCCGAAGCTCCTACAATGAGCAGTTCTTC.

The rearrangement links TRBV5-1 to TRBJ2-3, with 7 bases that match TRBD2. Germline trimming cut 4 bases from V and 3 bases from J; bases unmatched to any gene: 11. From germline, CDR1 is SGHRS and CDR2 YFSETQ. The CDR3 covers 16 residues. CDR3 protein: CASSREAGTRTDTQYF. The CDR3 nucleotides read TGCGCCAGCAGCCGGGAAGCGGGAACGCGGACAGATACGCAGTATTTT. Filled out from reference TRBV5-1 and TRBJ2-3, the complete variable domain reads KAGVTQTPRYLIKTRGQQVTLSCSPISGHRSVSWYQQTPGQGLQFLFEYFSETQRNKGNFPGRFSGRQFSNSRSEMNVSTLELGDSALYLCASSREAGTRTDTQYFGPGTRLTVL.

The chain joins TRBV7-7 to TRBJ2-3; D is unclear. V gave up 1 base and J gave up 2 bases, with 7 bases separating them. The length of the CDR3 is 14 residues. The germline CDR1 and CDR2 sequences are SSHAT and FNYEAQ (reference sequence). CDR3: CASSLGTVTDTQYF. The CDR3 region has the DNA TGTGCCAGCAGCTTAGGGACGGTCACAGATACGCAGTATTTT.

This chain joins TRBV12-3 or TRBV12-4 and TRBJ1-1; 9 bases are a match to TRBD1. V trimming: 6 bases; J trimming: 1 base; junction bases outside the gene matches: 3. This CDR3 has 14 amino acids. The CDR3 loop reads CASSPQGANTEAFF. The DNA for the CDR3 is TGTGCCAGCAGCCCACAGGGGGCGAACACTGAAGCTTTCTTT.

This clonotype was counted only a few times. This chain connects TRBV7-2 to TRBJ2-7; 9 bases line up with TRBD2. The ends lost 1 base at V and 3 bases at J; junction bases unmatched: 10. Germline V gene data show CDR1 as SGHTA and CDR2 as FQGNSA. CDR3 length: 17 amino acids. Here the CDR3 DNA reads TGTGCCAGCAGCTTAGTAGGGCTCGCGGGAGGGGGCTACGAGCAGTACTTC. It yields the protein CASSLVGLAGGGYEQYF. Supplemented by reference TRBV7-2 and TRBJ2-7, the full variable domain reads GAGVSQSPSNKVTEKGKDVELRCDPISGHTALYWYRQSLGQGLEFLIYFQGNSAPDKSGLPSDRFSAERTGGSVSTLTIQRTQQEDSAVYLCASSLVGLAGGGYEQYFGPGTRLTVT.

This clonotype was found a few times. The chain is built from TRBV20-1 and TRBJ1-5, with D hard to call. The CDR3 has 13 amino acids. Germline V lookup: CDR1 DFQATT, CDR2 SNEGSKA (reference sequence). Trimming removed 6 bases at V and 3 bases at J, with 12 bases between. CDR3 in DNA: TGCAGTGCCGGGGAAGGAGTCAATCAGCCCCAGCATTTT. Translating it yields CSAGEGVNQPQHF.

CDR3 amino acids: CSARDRDRVSNSPLHF. The CDR3 DNA sequence: TGCAGTGCTAGAGATCGGGACAGGGTTTCGAATTCACCCCTCCACTTT. This chain links TRBV20-1 with TRBJ1-6; 9 positions agree with TRBD1. After removal of 0 bases from V and 7 bases from J, the junction contained 7 bases not matched to a gene. Per the germline V gene, CDR1 is DFQATT and CDR2 is SNEGSKA (reference sequence). There are 16 residues in the CDR3.

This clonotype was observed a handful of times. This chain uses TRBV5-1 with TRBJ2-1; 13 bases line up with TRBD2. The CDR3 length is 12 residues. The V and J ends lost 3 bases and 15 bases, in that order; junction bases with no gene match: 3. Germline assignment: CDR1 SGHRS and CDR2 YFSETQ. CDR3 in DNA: TGCGCCAGCAGCTCGGGACTAGCGGGATGGTTCTTC. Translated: CASSSGLAGWFF.

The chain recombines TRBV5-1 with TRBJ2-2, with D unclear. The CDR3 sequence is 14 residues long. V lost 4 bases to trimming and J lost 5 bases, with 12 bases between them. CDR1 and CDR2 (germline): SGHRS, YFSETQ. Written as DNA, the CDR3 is TGCGCCAGCAGCATCCTAGAGACTACCGGGGAGCTGTTTTTT. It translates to CASSILETTGELFF.